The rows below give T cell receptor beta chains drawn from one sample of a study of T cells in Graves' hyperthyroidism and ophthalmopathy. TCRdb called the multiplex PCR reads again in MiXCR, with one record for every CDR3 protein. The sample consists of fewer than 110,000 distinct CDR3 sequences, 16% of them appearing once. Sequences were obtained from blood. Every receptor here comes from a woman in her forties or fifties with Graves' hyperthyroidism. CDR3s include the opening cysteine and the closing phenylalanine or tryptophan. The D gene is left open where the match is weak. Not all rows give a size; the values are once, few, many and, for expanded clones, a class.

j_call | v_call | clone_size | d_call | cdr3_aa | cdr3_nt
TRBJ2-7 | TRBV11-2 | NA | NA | CASSSNRVEQYF | TGTGCCAGCAGCTCGAACAGGGTCGAGCAGTACTTC
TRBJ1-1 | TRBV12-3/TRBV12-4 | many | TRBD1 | CASSRTGDTEAFF | TGTGCCAGCAGCCGAACAGGGGACACTGAAGCTTTCTTT
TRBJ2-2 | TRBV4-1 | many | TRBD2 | CASSPVGLAGVTGELFF | TGCGCCAGCAGCCCAGTGGGGCTAGCGGGAGTCACCGGGGAGCTGTTTTTT
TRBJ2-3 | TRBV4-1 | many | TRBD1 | CASSQPHLTGGAADTQYF | TGCGCCAGCAGCCAACCTCATTTGACAGGGGGCGCCGCAGATACGCAGTATTTT
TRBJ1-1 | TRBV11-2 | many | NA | CASRSAPGEAFF | TGTGCCAGCAGGTCGGCTCCAGGTGAAGCTTTCTTT
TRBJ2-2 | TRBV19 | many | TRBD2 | CASSMTSGRGELFF | TGTGCCAGTAGTATGACTAGCGGGCGCGGGGAGCTGTTTTTT
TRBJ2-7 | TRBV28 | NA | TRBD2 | CASSGTSGSNEQYF | TGTGCCAGCAGTGGGACTAGCGGGAGTAACGAGCAGTACTTC
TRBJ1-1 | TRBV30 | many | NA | CAWSVGQNTEAFF | TGTGCCTGGAGTGTGGGCCAAAACACTGAAGCTTTCTTT
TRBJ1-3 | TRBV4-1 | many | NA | CASSQDLEQGDPSGNTIYF | TGCGCCAGCAGCCAAGATTTGGAACAGGGCGATCCCTCTGGAAACACCATATATTTT
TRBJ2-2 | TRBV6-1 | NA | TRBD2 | CASSPILAGGGELFF | TGTGCCAGCAGTCCCATCCTAGCGGGTGGCGGGGAGCTGTTTTTT
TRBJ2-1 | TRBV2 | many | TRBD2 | CASSVSGVSSYNEQFF | TGTGCCAGCAGTGTTAGCGGGGTGAGCTCCTACAATGAGCAGTTCTTC
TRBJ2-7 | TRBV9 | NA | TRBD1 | CASSVGQGADEQYF | TGTGCCAGCAGCGTCGGACAGGGGGCAGACGAGCAGTACTTC
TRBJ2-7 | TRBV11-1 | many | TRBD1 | CASSHDPQGNEQYF | TGTGCCAGCAGCCACGACCCACAGGGGAACGAGCAGTACTTC
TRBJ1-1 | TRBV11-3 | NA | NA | CASSLITRNTEAFF | TGTGCCAGCAGCCTTATTACACGGAACACTGAAGCTTTCTTT
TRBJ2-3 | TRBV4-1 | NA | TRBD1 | CASSSGQGGLFSTDTQYF | TGCGCCAGCAGCTCAGGACAGGGGGGATTGTTTAGCACAGATACGCAGTATTTT
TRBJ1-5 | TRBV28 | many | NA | CASSPEGPKNQPQHF | TGTGCCAGCAGTCCGGAGGGCCCCAAGAATCAGCCCCAGCATTTT
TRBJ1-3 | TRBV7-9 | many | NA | CASSPRGTSGNTIYF | TGTGCCAGCAGCCCCAGGGGTACAAGTGGAAACACCATATATTTT
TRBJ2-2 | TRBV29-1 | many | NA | CSVVRSGELFF | TGCAGCGTTGTGCGGTCCGGGGAGCTGTTTTTT
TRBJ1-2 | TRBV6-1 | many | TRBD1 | CASTPTGQYYGYTF | TGTGCCAGCACTCCAACGGGACAGTACTATGGCTACACCTTC
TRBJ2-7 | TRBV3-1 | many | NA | CASSPTATQPYEQYF | TGTGCCAGCAGCCCCACAGCGACTCAGCCCTACGAGCAGTACTTC
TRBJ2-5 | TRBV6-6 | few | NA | CASSYARGRETQYF | TGTGCCAGCAGTTACGCTCGGGGTCGAGAGACCCAGTACTTC
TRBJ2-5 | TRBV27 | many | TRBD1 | CASSLWGQGAEETQYF | TGTGCCAGCAGTTTATGGGGACAGGGGGCGGAGGAGACCCAGTACTTC
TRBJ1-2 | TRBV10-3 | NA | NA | CAISESGLGYGYTF | TGTGCCATCAGTGAGTCTGGACTCGGCTATGGCTACACCTTC
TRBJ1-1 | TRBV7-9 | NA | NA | CASSLIGTSNTEAFF | TGTGCCAGCAGCTTAATTGGGACATCGAACACTGAAGCTTTCTTT
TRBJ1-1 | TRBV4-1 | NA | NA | CASSARTAQAEAFF | TGCGCCAGCAGCGCCAGAACAGCCCAAGCTGAAGCTTTCTTT
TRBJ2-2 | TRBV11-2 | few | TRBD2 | CASSSGLAGRVTGELFF | TGTGCCAGCAGCTCGGGACTAGCGGGACGAGTCACCGGGGAGCTGTTTTTT
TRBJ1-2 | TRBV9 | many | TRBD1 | CASSVGQGVTNYGYTF | TGTGCCAGCAGCGTAGGCCAGGGGGTAACTAACTATGGCTACACCTTC
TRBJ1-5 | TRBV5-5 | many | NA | CASSLGVGSNQPQHF | TGTGCCAGCAGCCTGGGGGTTGGAAGCAATCAGCCCCAGCATTTT